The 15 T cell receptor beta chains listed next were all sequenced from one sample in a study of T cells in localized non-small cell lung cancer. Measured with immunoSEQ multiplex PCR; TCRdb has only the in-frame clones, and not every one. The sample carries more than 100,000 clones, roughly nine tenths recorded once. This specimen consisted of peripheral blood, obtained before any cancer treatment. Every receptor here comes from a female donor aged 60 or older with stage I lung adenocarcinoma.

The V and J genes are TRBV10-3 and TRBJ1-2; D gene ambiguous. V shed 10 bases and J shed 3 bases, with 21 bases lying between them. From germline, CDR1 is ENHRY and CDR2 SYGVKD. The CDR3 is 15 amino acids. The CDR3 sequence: CAKFPAAALYYGYTF. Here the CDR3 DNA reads TGTGCCAAGTTCCCGGCGGCGGCGCTTTACTATGGCTACACCTTC.

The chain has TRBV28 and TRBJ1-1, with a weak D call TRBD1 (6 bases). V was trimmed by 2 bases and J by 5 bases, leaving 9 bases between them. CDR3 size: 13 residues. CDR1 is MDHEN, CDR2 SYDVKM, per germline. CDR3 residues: CASSLRGQTEAFF. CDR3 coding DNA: TGTGCCAGCAGTTTACGGGGGCAGACTGAAGCTTTCTTT.

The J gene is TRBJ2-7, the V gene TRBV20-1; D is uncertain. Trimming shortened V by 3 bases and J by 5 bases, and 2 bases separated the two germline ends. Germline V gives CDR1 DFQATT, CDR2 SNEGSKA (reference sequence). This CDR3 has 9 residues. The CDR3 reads CSASHEQYF. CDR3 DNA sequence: TGCAGTGCTAGTCACGAGCAGTACTTC.

The CDR3 spells CASNQGGGSLHF. Here the CDR3 DNA reads TGTGCCAGCAACCAGGGAGGGGGGTCCCTCCACTTT. The chain couples TRBV6-1 to TRBJ1-6; D might be TRBD1 (6 bases). V dropped 7 bases and J dropped 14 bases, with 15 bases sitting between them. The CDR3 spans 12 residues. From germline, CDR1 is MNHNS and CDR2 SASEGT.

CDR3 loop: CASSPARGTSAYTGELFF. CDR3 in DNA: TGTGCCAGCAGCCCAGCGAGAGGGACTAGCGCATACACCGGGGAGCTGTTTTTT. The genes are TRBV7-8 and TRBJ2-2; 10 bases map to TRBD2. The V and J ends lost 5 bases and 3 bases, in that order; junction bases with no gene match: 12. Germline V gene data show CDR1 as SGHVS and CDR2 as FQNEAQ. This CDR3 spans 18 amino acids.

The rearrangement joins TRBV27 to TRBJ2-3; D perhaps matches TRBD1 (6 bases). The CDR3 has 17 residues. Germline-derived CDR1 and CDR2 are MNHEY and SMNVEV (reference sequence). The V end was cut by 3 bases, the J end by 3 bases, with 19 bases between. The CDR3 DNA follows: TGTGCCAGCAGTTTTAGGGGGACAAACAACCCTACAGATACGCAGTATTTT. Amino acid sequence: CASSFRGTNNPTDTQYF.

In DNA form, the CDR3 reads TGTGCCAGCAGCCGGACAGGGAGTAGCGACACTGAAGCTTTCTTT. Translating gives CASSRTGSSDTEAFF. V is TRBV5-8 and J is TRBJ1-1, with 8 bases matching TRBD1. V trimming: 4 bases; J trimming: 3 bases; junction bases outside the gene matches: 8. Per germline, CDR1 SGHTS and CDR2 YDEGEE. CDR3 length: 15 residues.

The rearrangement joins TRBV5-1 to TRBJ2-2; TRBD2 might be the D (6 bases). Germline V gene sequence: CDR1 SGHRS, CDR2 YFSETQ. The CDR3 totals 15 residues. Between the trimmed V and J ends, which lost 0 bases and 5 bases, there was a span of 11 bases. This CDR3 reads CASSLDGRGTGELFF. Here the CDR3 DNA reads TGCGCCAGCAGCTTGGACGGGAGAGGTACCGGGGAGCTGTTTTTT.

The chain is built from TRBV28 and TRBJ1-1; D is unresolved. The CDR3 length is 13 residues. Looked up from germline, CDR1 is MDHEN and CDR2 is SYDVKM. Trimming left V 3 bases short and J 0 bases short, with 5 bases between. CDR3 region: CASSFVVNTEAFF. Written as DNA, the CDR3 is TGTGCCAGCAGTTTCGTGGTGAACACTGAAGCTTTCTTT. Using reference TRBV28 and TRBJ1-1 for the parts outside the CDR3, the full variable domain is DVKVTQSSRYLVKRTGEKVFLECVQDMDHENMFWYRQDPGLGLRLIYFSYDVKMKEKGDIPEGYSVSREKKERFSLILESASTNQTSMYLCASSFVVNTEAFFGQGTRLTVV.

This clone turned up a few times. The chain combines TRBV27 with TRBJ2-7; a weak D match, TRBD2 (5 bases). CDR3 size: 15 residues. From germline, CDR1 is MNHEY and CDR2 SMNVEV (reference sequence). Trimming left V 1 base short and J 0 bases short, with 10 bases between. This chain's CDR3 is CASSLFGGSSYEQYF. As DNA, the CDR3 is TGTGCCAGCAGTTTATTCGGTGGGAGCTCCTACGAGCAGTACTTC.

This chain's CDR3 is CASSQGVAQEDGYTF. Written as DNA, the CDR3 is TGCGCCAGCAGTCAGGGAGTAGCCCAGGAGGATGGCTACACCTTC. The chain is built from TRBV23-1 and TRBJ1-2; D remains ambiguous. TRBV23-1 qualifies as an ORF whose function is uncertain. This CDR3 comprises 15 residues. Trimming cost V 3 bases and J 6 bases, with 17 bases left between them.

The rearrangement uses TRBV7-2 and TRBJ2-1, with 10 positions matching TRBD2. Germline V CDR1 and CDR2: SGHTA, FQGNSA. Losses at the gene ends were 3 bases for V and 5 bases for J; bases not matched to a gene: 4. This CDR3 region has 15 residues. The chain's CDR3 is CASSFLAGGHNEQFF. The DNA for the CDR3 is TGTGCCAGCAGCTTTTTAGCGGGAGGCCACAATGAGCAGTTCTTC. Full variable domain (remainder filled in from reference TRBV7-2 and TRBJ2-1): GAGVSQSPSNKVTEKGKDVELRCDPISGHTALYWYRQSLGQGLEFLIYFQGNSAPDKSGLPSDRFSAERTGGSVSTLTIQRTQQEDSAVYLCASSFLAGGHNEQFFGPGTRLTVL.

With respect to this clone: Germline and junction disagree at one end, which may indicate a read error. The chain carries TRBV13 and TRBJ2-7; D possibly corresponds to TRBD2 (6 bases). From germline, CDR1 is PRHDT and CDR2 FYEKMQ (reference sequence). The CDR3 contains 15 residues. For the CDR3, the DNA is TGTGCCAGCAGCTCCCGGACTATCACCTCCCACGAGCAGTACTTC. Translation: CASSSRTITSHEQYF.

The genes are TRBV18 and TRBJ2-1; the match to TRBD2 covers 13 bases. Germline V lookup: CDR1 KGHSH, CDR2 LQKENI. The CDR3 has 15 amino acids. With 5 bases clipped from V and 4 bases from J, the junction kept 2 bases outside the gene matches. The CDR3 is CASSGTSGKYNEQFF. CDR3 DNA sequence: TGTGCCAGCTCAGGGACTAGCGGGAAATACAATGAGCAGTTCTTC.

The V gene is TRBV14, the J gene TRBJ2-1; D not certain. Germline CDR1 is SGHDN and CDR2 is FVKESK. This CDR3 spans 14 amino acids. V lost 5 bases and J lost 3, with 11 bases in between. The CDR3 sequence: CASSGPSIYNEQFF. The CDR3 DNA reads TGTGCCAGCAGCGGCCCTAGTATCTACAATGAGCAGTTCTTC. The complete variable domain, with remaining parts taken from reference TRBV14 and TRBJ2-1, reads EAGVTQFPSHSVIEKGQTVTLRCDPISGHDNLYWYRRVMGKEIKFLLHFVKESKQDESGMPNNRFLAERTGGTYSTLKVQPAELEDSGVYFCASSGPSIYNEQFFGPGTRLTVL.